This TCR beta chain came from a study of blood T cell repertoires in COVID-19. V dropped 0 bases and J dropped 2; count of bases not matched to a gene: 5. The CDR3 is 16 residues long. Germline V CDR1 and CDR2: SGHRS, YFSETQ. Authors' methods: For nucleated cells, counts were estimated from reference gene primer amplification. Profiled with immunoSEQ multiplex PCR; TCRdb holds only in-frame clones, not every one. The V and J calls and the clone size are those of that table, but D and trimming were determined from the DNA. The sample records roughly 200,000 clones, around 87% being singletons. The sequence derives from a man aged 55-75 years with acute or convalescent COVID-19. The rearrangement links TRBV5-1 to TRBJ1-1; 9 nucleotides align to TRBD1. The source material was peripheral blood. This CDR3 reads CASSLDRDRENTEAFF. The CDR3, as DNA: TGCGCCAGCAGCTTGGACCGGGACAGGGAAAACACTGAAGCTTTCTTT.